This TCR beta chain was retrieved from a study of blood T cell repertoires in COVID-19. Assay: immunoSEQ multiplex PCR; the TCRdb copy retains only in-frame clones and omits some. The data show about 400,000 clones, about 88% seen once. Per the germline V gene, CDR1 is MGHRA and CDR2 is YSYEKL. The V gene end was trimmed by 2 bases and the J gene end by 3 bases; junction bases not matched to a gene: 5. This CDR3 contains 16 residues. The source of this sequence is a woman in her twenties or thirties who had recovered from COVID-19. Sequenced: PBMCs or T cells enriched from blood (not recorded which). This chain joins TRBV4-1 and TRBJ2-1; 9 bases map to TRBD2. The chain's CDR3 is CASSQRGGGIYNEQFF. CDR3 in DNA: TGCGCCAGCAGCCAACGCGGGGGGGGAATCTACAATGAGCAGTTCTTC.